This T cell receptor beta chain appears in the sequencing data of a study of blood T cell repertoires in COVID-19. In the study overall: Sites in the United States, Italy and Spain provided acute and convalescent COVID-19 samples. T cells, B-cell-depleted T cells, or PBMCs provided the cDNA or gDNA that served as material.

V was pared by 7 bases and J by 9 bases, with 13 bases of the junction left unmatched. This CDR3 is 15 amino acids long. Germline V gene data show CDR1 as MNHEY and CDR2 as SMNVEV (reference sequence). How the authors handled the data: Cell counts per sample came from amplifying reference gene primers. Libraries were prepared by immunoSEQ multiplex PCR; TCRdb keeps only in-frame clonotypes and omits some of them. That table furnishes V, J and clone size, whereas the DNA furnished D and trimming. The data contain approximately 150,000 clones, approximately 88% of them singletons. The sequenced sample was peripheral blood. This sequence joins TRBV27 and TRBJ2-1; TRBD2 matches at 9 bases. The clonotype originates from a woman aged 50 to 65 with acute or convalescent COVID-19. This CDR3 reads CASKIGGLAQFEQFF. CDR3 bases: TGTGCCAGCAAAATCGGGGGACTAGCACAATTTGAGCAGTTCTTC.